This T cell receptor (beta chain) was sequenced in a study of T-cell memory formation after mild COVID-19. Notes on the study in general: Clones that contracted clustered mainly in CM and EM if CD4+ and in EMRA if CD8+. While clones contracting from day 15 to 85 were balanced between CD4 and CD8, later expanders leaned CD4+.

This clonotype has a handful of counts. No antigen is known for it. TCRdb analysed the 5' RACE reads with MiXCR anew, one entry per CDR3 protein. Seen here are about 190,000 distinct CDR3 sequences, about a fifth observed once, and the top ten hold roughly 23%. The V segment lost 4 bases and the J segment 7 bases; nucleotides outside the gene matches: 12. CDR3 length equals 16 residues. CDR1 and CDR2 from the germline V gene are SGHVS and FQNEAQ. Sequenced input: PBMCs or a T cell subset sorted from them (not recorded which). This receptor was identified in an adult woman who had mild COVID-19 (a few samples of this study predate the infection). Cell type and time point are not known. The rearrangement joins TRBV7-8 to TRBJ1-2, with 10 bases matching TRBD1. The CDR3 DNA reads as TGTGCCAGCAGCTACCGGGACAGGGGCCCCGGGGGTGGCTACACCTTC. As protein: CASSYRDRGPGGGYTF. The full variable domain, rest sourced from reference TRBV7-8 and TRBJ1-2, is GAGVSQSPRYKVAKRGQDVALRCDPISGHVSLFWYQQALGQGPEFLTYFQNEAQLDKSGLPSDRFFAERPEGSVSTLKIQRTQQEDSAVYLCASSYRDRGPGGGYTFGSGTRLTVV.